The rows below give T cell receptor beta chains drawn from one sample of a study of cytomegalovirus exposure and HLA in healthy donors. Profiled with immunoSEQ multiplex PCR; TCRdb holds only in-frame clones, not every one. Among some 170,000 clones listed, around 80% were seen once. The sequencing input was PBMCs. These TCRs come from a woman aged 60-75 years in good health and CMV-seropositive. Each CDR3 is given with its conserved first and last residue. The D gene is left open where the match is weak. Not all rows give a size; the values are once, few, many and, for expanded clones, a class.

abundance,j_gene,d_gene,v_gene,CDR3aa,CDR3nt
.,TRBJ1-3,.,TRBV7-2,CASSLAPRHFSGNTIYF,TGTGCCAGCAGCCTCGCTCCGCGGCATTTCTCTGGAAACACCATATATTTT
.,TRBJ2-3,.,TRBV4-1,CASSQGAAGRTDTQYF,TGCGCCAGCAGCCAAGGGGCGGCGGGACGCACAGATACGCAGTATTTT
.,TRBJ2-7,.,TRBV28,CASSSYSLSYEQYF,TGTGCCAGCAGTTCTTACTCCCTGTCCTACGAGCAGTACTTC
.,TRBJ1-6,TRBD1,TRBV19,CASSILDRAFSPLHF,TGTGCCAGTAGTATCCTGGACAGGGCGTTTTCACCCCTCCACTTT
.,TRBJ2-7,.,TRBV7-9,CASSSEGYEQYF,TGTGCCAGCAGCTCAGAGGGCTACGAGCAGTACTTC
.,TRBJ2-5,TRBD1,TRBV5-4,CASSSRQGAQETQYF,TGTGCCAGCAGCTCTAGGCAGGGGGCGCAAGAGACCCAGTACTTC
.,TRBJ1-1,.,TRBV2,CASSARTANTEAFF,TGTGCCAGCAGTGCTCGGACAGCAAACACTGAAGCTTTCTTT
.,TRBJ1-5,TRBD1,TRBV4-1,CASSHIPTGPMGNQPQHF,TGCGCCAGCAGCCATATCCCGACAGGGCCTATGGGCAATCAGCCCCAGCATTTT
.,TRBJ1-5,TRBD1,TRBV30,CAWSGGRGSNQPQHF,TGTGCCTGGAGTGGAGGCAGGGGGAGCAATCAGCCCCAGCATTTT
few,TRBJ2-7,.,TRBV7-9,CASSLDSLYEQYF,TGTGCCAGCAGCCTCGACAGCCTCTACGAGCAGTACTTC
.,TRBJ2-1,.,TRBV19,CASSPRGGGRFNEQFF,TGTGCCAGTAGTCCCCGAGGGGGCGGGAGGTTCAATGAGCAGTTCTTC
.,TRBJ2-5,TRBD2,TRBV18,CASSPPGLVPTQYF,TGTGCCAGCTCACCACCGGGACTAGTCCCGACCCAGTACTTC
.,TRBJ2-7,TRBD2,TRBV7-3,CASSPGGGNGYEQYF,TGTGCCAGCAGTCCCGGGGGAGGGAACGGCTACGAGCAGTACTTC
once,TRBJ2-4,TRBD1,TRBV6-1,CASSEGTGVAKNIQYF,TGTGCCAGCAGTGAAGGGACAGGGGTGGCCAAAAACATTCAGTACTTC
.,TRBJ2-3,TRBD2,TRBV7-9,CASRPTGLGDRDTQYF,TGTGCCAGCAGACCTACGGGACTAGGGGATAGGGATACGCAGTATTTT
.,TRBJ2-7,TRBD1,TRBV27,CASSLRDRGGYEQYF,TGTGCCAGCAGTTTAAGGGACAGGGGAGGTTACGAGCAGTACTTC
.,TRBJ1-4,.,TRBV18,CASSPPGTNEKLFF,TGTGCCAGCTCACCTCCTGGGACAAATGAAAAACTGTTTTTT
few,TRBJ1-6,TRBD1,TRBV28,CASETGGGSPLHF,TGTGCCAGCGAGACAGGGGGTGGATCACCCCTCCACTTT
.,TRBJ1-5,TRBD1,TRBV4-2,CASSQGQGDQPQHF,TGTGCCAGCAGCCAGGGACAGGGGGATCAGCCCCAGCATTTT
.,TRBJ1-2,.,TRBV6-1,CASSNQVNYGYTF,TGTGCCAGCAGTAACCAGGTGAACTATGGCTACACCTTC
.,TRBJ1-3,.,TRBV5-1,CASSLDQTGGNTIYF,TGCGCCAGCAGCTTGGACCAGACAGGTGGAAACACCATATATTTT
.,TRBJ1-2,TRBD1,TRBV9,CASSHSRGQIYGYTF,TGTGCCAGCAGCCACTCAAGGGGACAGATCTATGGCTACACCTTC
.,TRBJ2-1,TRBD2,TRBV7-3,CASSSTSGGYNEQFF,TGTGCCAGCAGCTCGACTAGCGGGGGGTACAATGAGCAGTTCTTC
.,TRBJ2-4,.,TRBV9,CASSPPDRGIQYF,TGTGCCAGCAGCCCCCCTGACCGGGGCATTCAGTACTTC
.,TRBJ2-7,TRBD2,TRBV18,CASSSLAGGREQYF,TGTGCCAGCTCGTCCCTAGCGGGGGGGCGAGAGCAGTACTTC
once,TRBJ2-7,.,TRBV4-3,CASSQMTQSYEQYF,TGCGCCAGCAGCCAGATGACACAATCCTACGAGCAGTACTTC
.,TRBJ2-7,TRBD2,TRBV6-1,CASKVAGGHEQYF,TGTGCCAGCAAAGTAGCGGGAGGCCACGAGCAGTACTTC
.,TRBJ2-3,TRBD2,TRBV5-1,CASSLGASGSGGTDTQYF,TGCGCCAGCAGCCTGGGGGCTAGCGGGAGTGGAGGGACAGATACGCAGTATTTT
.,TRBJ2-7,TRBD1,TRBV13,CASSLRDRTGAYEQYF,TGTGCCAGCAGCTTAAGGGATAGGACAGGGGCCTACGAGCAGTACTTC
few,TRBJ1-5,.,TRBV7-2,CASRGEGNQPQHF,TGTGCCAGCAGAGGGGAGGGCAACCAGCCCCAGCATTTT
.,TRBJ2-1,TRBD2,TRBV5-1,CASSMGLAGAPGNDEQFF,TGCGCCAGCAGCATGGGACTAGCGGGGGCCCCCGGAAATGATGAGCAGTTCTTC
.,TRBJ1-2,.,TRBV18,CASSRPGSGSGYTF,TGTGCCAGCTCACGACCCGGGAGTGGATCTGGCTACACCTTC
.,TRBJ1-1,.,TRBV6-6,CASSYIPAVENTEAFF,TGTGCCAGCAGTTACATACCTGCGGTCGAGAACACTGAAGCTTTCTTT
.,TRBJ2-7,TRBD1,TRBV27,CASSLSGTGYTYEQYF,TGTGCCAGCAGTTTATCAGGGACAGGGTATACCTACGAGCAGTACTTC
.,TRBJ2-7,TRBD1,TRBV2,CASLRDRGFNEQYF,TGTGCCAGCCTTCGGGACAGGGGTTTCAACGAGCAGTACTTC
.,TRBJ1-1,TRBD1,TRBV19,CASSGGQANTEAFF,TGTGCCAGTAGTGGGGGACAGGCGAACACTGAAGCTTTCTTT
.,TRBJ1-2,TRBD1,TRBV10-3,CAISADRVGDGYTF,TGTGCCATCAGCGCTGACAGGGTCGGGGATGGCTACACCTTC
.,TRBJ2-7,.,TRBV11-2,CASTRGQRYEQYF,TGTGCCAGCACCCGTGGACAGAGATACGAGCAGTACTTC